A selection of T cell receptor beta chains follows, all from one sample in a study of monozygotic twins with inflammatory bowel disease. Following a re-call of the 5' RACE reads, TCRdb has one entry per CDR3 protein and lacks DNA. This sample contains just over 300,000 distinct CDR3 sequences. Sequenced input: blood. The receptors stem from a human donor with ulcerative colitis or Crohn's disease, or a healthy co-twin of an affected twin (not recorded which). CDR3s include the opening cysteine and the closing phenylalanine or tryptophan. Each record gives: J gene, V gene, CDR3 protein.

TRBJ2-2 | TRBV7-9 | CASRGQGPGELFF
TRBJ2-5 | TRBV20-1 | CSATHQGSRRETQYF
TRBJ2-2 | TRBV12-3/TRBV12-4 | CASSLGGIYTGELFF
TRBJ2-7 | TRBV27 | CASSWSGLPTTQYF
TRBJ2-5 | TRBV7-2 | CASSFRRGQETQYF
TRBJ2-7 | TRBV7-2 | CASSFSFEPYYEQYF
TRBJ2-1 | TRBV7-8 | CASSLASGGTYNEQFF
TRBJ2-1 | TRBV7-2 | CASSLGGTSHNEQLF
TRBJ2-7 | TRBV27 | CASRPGQTYEQYF
TRBJ2-7 | TRBV5-1 | CASSLVALLGDEQYF
TRBJ1-1 | TRBV5-6 | CASSLGRRNTEAFF
TRBJ2-7 | TRBV11-2 | CASSALSGLRAYEQYF
TRBJ1-1 | TRBV7-8 | CASSLVGGDEAFF
TRBJ1-2 | TRBV12-3/TRBV12-4 | CASSLDNGGYTF
TRBJ2-6 | TRBV21-1 | CASSTPSINSGANVLTF
TRBJ2-4 | TRBV6-1 | CANGQGYIQYF
TRBJ2-7 | TRBV15 | CATSRGAGHSYEQYF
TRBJ2-2 | TRBV6-2/TRBV6-3 | CASSYLAGTTGELFF
TRBJ1-2 | TRBV6-6 | CASSFGGANYGYTF
TRBJ2-5 | TRBV7-9 | CASSSGAGGRETQYF
TRBJ2-7 | TRBV20-1 | CSARDVPGQGTYEQYF
TRBJ2-5 | TRBV5-4 | CASSLEPGAVQETQYF
TRBJ2-3 | TRBV20-1 | CSARTPATDTQYF